Detailed here is one TCR beta chain. The antigen is undetermined. Germline-derived CDR1 and CDR2 are SGHRS and YFSETQ. V lost 6 bases, J lost 8 bases, and 20 bases lay in between. The CDR3 sequence is 14 residues long. Researchers took lesional scalp punch biopsies and peripheral blood from people who were alopecia areata patients. The data were obtained in a study of CD8+ T cells in alopecia areata. Study-level background: Those treated were given oral tofacitinib at 5 to 10 mg twice daily. Overall study results and limits: Scalp samples also yield sequences of resident alphabeta T cells from normal skin. Elevated clonality characterized lesional scalp relative to normal scalp, particularly in alopecia totalis/universalis.

TCR sequencing used cDNA made by reverse transcription of extracted RNA. Assay used: immunoSEQ multiplex PCR; TCRdb lists only in-frame clones, some missing. The sample holds around 140,000 clones, approximately 50% seen once. The rearrangement links TRBV5-1 to TRBJ1-2, with D unresolved. The origin of this receptor is a human donor with alopecia areata. Sequencing was carried out using CD4+ T cells sorted from blood. The CDR3 coding sequence is TGCGCCAGCAAGGTCTTTCTGCGGGGTTCAGGCTACACCTTC. The encoded protein is CASKVFLRGSGYTF.